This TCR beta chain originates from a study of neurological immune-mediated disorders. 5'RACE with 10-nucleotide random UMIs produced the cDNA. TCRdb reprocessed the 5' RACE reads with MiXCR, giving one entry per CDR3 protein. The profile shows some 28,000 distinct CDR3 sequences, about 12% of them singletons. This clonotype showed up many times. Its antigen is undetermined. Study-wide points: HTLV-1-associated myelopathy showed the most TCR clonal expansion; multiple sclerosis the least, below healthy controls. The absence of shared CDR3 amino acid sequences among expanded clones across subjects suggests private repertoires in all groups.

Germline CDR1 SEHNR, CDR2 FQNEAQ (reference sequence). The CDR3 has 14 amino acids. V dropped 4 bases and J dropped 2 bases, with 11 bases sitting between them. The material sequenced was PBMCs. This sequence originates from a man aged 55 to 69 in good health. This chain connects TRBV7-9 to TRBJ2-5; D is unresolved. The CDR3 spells CASSSIGQQETQYF. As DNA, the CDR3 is TGTGCCAGCAGCTCTATTGGTCAACAAGAGACCCAGTACTTC.